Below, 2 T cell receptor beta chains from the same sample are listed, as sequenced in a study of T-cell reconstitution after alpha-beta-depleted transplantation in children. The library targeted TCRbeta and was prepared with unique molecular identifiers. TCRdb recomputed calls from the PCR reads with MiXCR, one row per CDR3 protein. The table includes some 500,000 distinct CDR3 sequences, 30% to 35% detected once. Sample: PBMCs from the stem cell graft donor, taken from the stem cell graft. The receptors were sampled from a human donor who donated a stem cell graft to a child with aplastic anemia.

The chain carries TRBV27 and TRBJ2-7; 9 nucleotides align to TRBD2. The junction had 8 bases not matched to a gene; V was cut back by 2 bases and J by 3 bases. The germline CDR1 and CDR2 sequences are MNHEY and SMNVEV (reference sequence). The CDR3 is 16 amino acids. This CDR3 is CASSLKGTSGYYEQYV. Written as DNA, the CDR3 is TGTGCCAGCAGTTTAAAAGGCACTAGCGGGTACTACGAGCAGTACGTC.

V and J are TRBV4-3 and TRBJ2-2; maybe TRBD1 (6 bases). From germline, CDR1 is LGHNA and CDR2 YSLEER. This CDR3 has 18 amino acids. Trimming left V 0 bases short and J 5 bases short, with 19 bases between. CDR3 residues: CASSQDVVVAGATGELFF. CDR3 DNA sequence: TGCGCCAGCAGCCAAGATGTCGTAGTGGCAGGGGCTACCGGGGAGCTGTTTTTT.